The next 9 T cell receptor beta chains were all read from a single sample in a study of STAT3 mutations in large granular lymphocyte leukemia. Findings of the study overall: Every T-cell large granular lymphocyte leukemia patient had at least one immunodominant TCR beta clonotype.

These receptors have no identified antigens. Profiled with immunoSEQ multiplex PCR; TCRdb holds only in-frame clones, not every one. The table includes fewer than 2,000 clones, 60% to 70% detected once. Sequences were obtained from peripheral blood mononuclear cells. The receptors were gathered from a middle-aged man with T-cell large granular lymphocyte leukemia. Some clones in this sample may be carry-over from other donors' samples.

This clone has a handful of counts. The chain is built from TRBV6-5 and TRBJ1-2; D may be TRBD1 (5 bases). In germline, CDR1 is MNHEY, CDR2 SVGAGI. Deletions cut 3 bases from V and 4 bases from J, with 12 bases between. The CDR3 runs 14 residues. The CDR3 DNA follows: TGTGCCAGCAGTTATGGGGGGGTGTTCTATGGCTACACCTTC. Its protein is CASSYGGVFYGYTF.

The chain employs TRBV7-9 and TRBJ2-7; D unclear. The CDR3 has 15 residues. Trimming pared 1 base from V and 1 base from J, leaving 11 bases between. CDR1 is SEHNR, CDR2 FQNEAQ, per germline (reference sequence). In DNA form, the CDR3 reads TGTGCCAGCAGCTTAGAGGCGGCAGGATCCTACGAGCAGTACTTC. Protein product: CASSLEAAGSYEQYF.

By share, this clone counts as hyperexpanded. The chain uses TRBV5-1 and TRBJ1-1; D remains unclear. In germline, CDR1 is SGHRS, CDR2 YFSETQ. CDR3 size: 13 residues. The V gene lost 5 bases and the J gene lost 1 base, with 9 bases spanning the gap. The CDR3 protein is CASSLSWNTEAFF. CDR3 nucleotide sequence: TGCGCCAGCAGTTTATCCTGGAACACTGAAGCTTTCTTT.

As concerns this clone: At one boundary the junction diverges from the germline segment, which might be a read error. The chain uses TRBV27 and TRBJ2-7; 8 bases map to TRBD2. CDR1 MNHEY and CDR2 SMNVEV come from the germline V gene (reference sequence). This CDR3 has 14 residues. The CDR3 coding sequence is TGTGCCAGCAGTTTTCTGGCAGCGGGGGCCAGCTTGAGCTTC. It codes for CASSFLAAGASLSF.

The V call is TRBV4-3, the J call TRBJ1-2; D gene unclear. V lost 4 bases and J 5 bases, leaving 26 bases between the germline ends. This CDR3 contains 18 residues. Germline V gene sequence: CDR1 LGHNA, CDR2 YSLEER. The CDR3 nucleotides are TGCGCCAGCAGCCGCAAGAACCCGGCAGCACCAAAGAATTATGGCTACACCTTC. Protein product: CASSRKNPAAPKNYGYTF.

The chain links TRBV7-2 to TRBJ1-2; 9 nucleotides align to TRBD1. Looked up from germline, CDR1 is SGHTA and CDR2 is FQGNSA. The CDR3 consists of 15 residues. Trimming took 1 base from V and 1 from J; bases not matched to a gene: 1. The CDR3 region is CASSLGDRVNYGYTF. Here the CDR3 DNA reads TGTGCCAGCAGCTTAGGGGACAGGGTTAACTATGGCTACACCTTC.

The chain is built from TRBV18 and TRBJ1-1, with no clear D. This CDR3 comprises 14 residues. Germline CDR1 is KGHSH and CDR2 is LQKENI. V was pared by 3 bases and J by 4 bases, with 12 bases between. The CDR3 bases are TGTGCCAGCTCACCTTTCCCGTCTCCCACTGAAGCTTTCTTT. Translated: CASSPFPSPTEAFF.

The V gene is TRBV7-9, the J gene TRBJ2-4; D possibly uses TRBD1 or TRBD2 (6 bases each). The CDR3 length is 16 residues. CDR1 is SEHNR and CDR2 is FQNEAQ in the germline V gene (reference sequence). V was pared by 4 bases and J by 0 bases, with 13 bases between. CDR3 sequence: CASSSGAGLAKNIQYF. CDR3 nucleotides: TGTGCCAGCAGCTCGGGGGCGGGGCTAGCCAAAAACATTCAGTACTTC.

J is TRBJ1-1 and V is TRBV18; D possibly corresponds to TRBD1 (5 bases). Germline V gene data show CDR1 as KGHSH and CDR2 as LQKENI. Trimming stripped 6 bases from V and 4 bases from J, with 18 bases between. The CDR3 covers 15 residues. In nucleotides, the CDR3 is TGTGCCAGCTCCCCAAAGAGGGGTGGGGGCACTGAAGCTTTCTTT. It translates to CASSPKRGGGTEAFF.